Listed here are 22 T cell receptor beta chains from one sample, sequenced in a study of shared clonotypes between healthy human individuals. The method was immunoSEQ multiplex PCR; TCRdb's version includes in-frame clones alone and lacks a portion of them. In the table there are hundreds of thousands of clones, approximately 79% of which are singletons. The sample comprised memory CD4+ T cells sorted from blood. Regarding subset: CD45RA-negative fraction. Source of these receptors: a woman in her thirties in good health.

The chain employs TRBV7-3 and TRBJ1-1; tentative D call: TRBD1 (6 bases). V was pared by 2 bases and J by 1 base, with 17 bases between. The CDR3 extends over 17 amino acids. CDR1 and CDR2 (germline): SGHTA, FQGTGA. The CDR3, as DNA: TGTGCCAGCAGCTTAGACAGGACAGAGGCCCCGAACACTGAAGCTTTCTTT. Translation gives CASSLDRTEAPNTEAFF.

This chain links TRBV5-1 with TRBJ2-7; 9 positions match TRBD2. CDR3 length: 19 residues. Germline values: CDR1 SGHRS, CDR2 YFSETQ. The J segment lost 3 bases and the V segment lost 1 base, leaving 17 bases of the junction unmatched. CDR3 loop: CASSLRSLAGSRISYEQYF. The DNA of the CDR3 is TGCGCCAGCAGCTTGCGGTCTCTAGCGGGATCCCGGATAAGCTACGAGCAGTACTTC.

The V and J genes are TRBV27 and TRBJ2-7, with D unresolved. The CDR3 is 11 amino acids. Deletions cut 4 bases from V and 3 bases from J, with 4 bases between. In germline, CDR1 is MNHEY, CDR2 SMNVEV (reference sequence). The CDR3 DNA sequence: TGTGCCAGCAGTTCCTTCTACGAGCAGTACTTC. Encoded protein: CASSSFYEQYF.

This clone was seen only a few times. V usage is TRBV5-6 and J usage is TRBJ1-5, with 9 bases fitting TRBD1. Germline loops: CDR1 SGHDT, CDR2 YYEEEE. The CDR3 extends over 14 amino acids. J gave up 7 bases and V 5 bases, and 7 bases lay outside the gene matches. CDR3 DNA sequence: TGTGCCAGCAGTTATAGGACAGGGGACCAGCCCCAGCATTTT. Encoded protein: CASSYRTGDQPQHF.

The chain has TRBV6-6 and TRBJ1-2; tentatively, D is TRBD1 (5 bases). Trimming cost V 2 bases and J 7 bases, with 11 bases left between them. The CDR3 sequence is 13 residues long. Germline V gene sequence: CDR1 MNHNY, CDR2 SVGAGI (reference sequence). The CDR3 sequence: CASSYVLGVGYTF. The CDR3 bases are TGTGCCAGCAGTTACGTCTTGGGGGTTGGCTACACCTTC.

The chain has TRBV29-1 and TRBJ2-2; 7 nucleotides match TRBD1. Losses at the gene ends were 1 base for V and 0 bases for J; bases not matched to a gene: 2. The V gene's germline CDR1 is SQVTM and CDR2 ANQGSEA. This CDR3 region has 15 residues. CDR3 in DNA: TGCAGCGTTGAAGCGGGACAGACGAACACCGGGGAGCTGTTTTTT. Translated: CSVEAGQTNTGELFF.

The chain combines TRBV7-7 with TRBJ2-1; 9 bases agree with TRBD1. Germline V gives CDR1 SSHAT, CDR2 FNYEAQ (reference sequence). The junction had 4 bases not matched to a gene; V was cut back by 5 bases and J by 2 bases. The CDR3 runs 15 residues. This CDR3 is CASSEGTGTYNEQFF. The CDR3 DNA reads TGTGCCAGCAGCGAGGGGACAGGGACCTACAATGAGCAGTTCTTC.

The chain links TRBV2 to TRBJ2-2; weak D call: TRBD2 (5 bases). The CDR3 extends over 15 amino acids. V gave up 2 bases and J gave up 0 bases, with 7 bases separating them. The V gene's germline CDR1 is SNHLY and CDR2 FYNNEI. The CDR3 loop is CASSETGANTGELFF. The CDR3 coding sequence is TGTGCCAGCAGTGAAACCGGGGCGAACACCGGGGAGCTGTTTTTT.

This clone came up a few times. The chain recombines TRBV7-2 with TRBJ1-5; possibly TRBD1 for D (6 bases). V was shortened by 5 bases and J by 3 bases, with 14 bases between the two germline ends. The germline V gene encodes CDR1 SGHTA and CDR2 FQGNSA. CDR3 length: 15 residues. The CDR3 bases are TGTGCCAGCAGCCCAACCACAGGGATCAATCAGCCCCAGCATTTT. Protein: CASSPTTGINQPQHF.

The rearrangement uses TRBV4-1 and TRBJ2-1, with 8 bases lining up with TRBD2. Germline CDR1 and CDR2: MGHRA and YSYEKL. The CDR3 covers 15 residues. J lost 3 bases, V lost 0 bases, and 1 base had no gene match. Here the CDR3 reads CASSQDTSGYNEQFF. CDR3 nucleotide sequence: TGCGCCAGCAGCCAAGACACTAGCGGCTACAATGAGCAGTTCTTC.

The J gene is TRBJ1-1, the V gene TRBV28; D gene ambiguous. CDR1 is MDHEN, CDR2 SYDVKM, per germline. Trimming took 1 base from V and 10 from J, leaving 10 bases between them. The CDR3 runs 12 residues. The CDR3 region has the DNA TGTGCCAGCAGTTTATCAGGCTCTGGAGCTTTCTTT. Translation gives CASSLSGSGAFF.

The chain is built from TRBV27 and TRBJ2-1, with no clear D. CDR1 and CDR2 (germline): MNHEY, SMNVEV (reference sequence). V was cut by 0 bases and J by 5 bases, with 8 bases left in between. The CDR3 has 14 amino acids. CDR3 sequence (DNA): TGTGCCAGCAGTTTATCCCGATTGGACAATGAGCAGTTCTTC. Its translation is CASSLSRLDNEQFF.

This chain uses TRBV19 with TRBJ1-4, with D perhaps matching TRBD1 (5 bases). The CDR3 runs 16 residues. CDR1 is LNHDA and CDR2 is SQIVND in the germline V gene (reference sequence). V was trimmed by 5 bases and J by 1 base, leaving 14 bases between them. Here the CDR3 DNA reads TGTGCCAGTAGTTCCTCGGACATCCTAACTAATGAAAAACTGTTTTTT. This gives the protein CASSSSDILTNEKLFF.

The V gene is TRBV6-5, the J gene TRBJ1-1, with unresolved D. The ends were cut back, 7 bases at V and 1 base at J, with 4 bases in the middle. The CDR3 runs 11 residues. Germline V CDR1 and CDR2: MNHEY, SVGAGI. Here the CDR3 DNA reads TGTGCCAGCATAACGAACACTGAAGCTTTCTTT. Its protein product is CASITNTEAFF.

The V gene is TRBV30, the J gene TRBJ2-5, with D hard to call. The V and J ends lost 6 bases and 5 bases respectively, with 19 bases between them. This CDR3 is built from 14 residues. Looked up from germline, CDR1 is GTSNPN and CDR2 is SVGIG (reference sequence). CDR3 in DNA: TGTGCCTGCCAAGAGGTCGGAGAGTGGGAGACCCAGTACTTC. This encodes CACQEVGEWETQYF.

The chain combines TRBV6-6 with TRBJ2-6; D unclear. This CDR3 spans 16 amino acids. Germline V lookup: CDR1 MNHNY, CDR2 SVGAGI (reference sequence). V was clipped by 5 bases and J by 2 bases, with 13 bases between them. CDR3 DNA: TGTGCCAGCAGTAATCAGCACGGCCCTGGGGCCAACGTCCTGACTTTC. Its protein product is CASSNQHGPGANVLTF.

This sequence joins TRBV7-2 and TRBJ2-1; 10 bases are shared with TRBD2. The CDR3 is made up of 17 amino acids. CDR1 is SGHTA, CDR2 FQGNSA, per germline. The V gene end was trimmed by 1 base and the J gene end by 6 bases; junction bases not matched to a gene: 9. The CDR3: CASSLVVRLAGGNEQFF. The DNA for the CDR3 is TGTGCCAGCAGCTTAGTGGTACGACTAGCGGGCGGCAATGAGCAGTTCTTC.

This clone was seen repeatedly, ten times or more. CDR3 sequence: CASRAPSGSTGELFF. DNA of the CDR3: TGTGCCAGCAGGGCCCCGAGCGGGAGTACCGGGGAGCTGTTTTTT. The chain is built from TRBV2 and TRBJ2-2; 8 bases map to TRBD2. This CDR3 region has 15 residues. The germline CDR1 and CDR2 sequences are SNHLY and FYNNEI. V lost 6 bases and J lost 5; bases outside the gene matches: 8. The entire variable domain, with the rest obtained from reference TRBV2 and TRBJ2-2, is as follows: EPEVTQTPSHQVTQMGQEVILRCVPISNHLYFYWYRQILGQKVEFLVSFYNNEISEKSEIFDDQFSVERPDGSNFTLKIRSTKLEDSAMYFCASRAPSGSTGELFFGEGSRLTVL.

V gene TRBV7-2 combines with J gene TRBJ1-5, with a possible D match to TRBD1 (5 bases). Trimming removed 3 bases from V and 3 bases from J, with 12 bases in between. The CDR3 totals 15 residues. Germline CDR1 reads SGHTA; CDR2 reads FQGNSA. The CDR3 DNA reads TGTGCCAGCAGCTTTCCGCCAGGGTACAATCAGCCCCAGCATTTT. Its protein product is CASSFPPGYNQPQHF. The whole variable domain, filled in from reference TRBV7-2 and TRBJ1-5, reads GAGVSQSPSNKVTEKGKDVELRCDPISGHTALYWYRQSLGQGLEFLIYFQGNSAPDKSGLPSDRFSAERTGGSVSTLTIQRTQQEDSAVYLCASSFPPGYNQPQHFGDGTRLSIL.

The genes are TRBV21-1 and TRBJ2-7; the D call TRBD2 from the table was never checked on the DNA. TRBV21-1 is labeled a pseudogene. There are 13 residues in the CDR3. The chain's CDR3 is CASSPPGGYEQYF. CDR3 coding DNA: TGTGCCAGCAGCCCGCCGGGGGGCTACGAGCAGTACTTC.

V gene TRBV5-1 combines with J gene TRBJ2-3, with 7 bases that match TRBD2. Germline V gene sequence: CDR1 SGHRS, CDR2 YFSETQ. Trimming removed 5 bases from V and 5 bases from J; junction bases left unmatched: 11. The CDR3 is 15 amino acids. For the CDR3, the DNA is TGCGCCAGCAGGAGAAGCGCAGCGGGGAAAGATACGCAGTATTTT. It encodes CASRRSAAGKDTQYF.

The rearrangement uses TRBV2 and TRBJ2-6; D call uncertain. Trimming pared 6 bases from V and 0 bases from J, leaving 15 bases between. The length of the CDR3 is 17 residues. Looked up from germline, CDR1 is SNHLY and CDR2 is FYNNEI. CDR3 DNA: TGTGCCAGCAGCCAGACTCTTCCGAGCTCTGGGGCCAACGTCCTGACTTTC. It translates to CASSQTLPSSGANVLTF.